These T cell receptor beta chains were read from a single sample in a study of vaccination effects on CD4 cells after COVID-19. Using immunoSEQ multiplex PCR, the repertoire was profiled, and TCRdb retains in-frame clones only, with some absent. Of about 45,000 clones detected, over 60% appear once; the ten largest clones hold 8.5% to 10%. The antigens these receptors bind are not known. Sequencing used CD4+ T cells from PBMCs cultured without peptide, obtained after COVID-19 vaccination. These receptors originate from a human donor who received a COVID-19 vaccine. The CDR3 runs from the conserved cysteine through the conserved F or W. Fields, in order: V gene, D gene, J gene, clone size, CDR3 length, CDR3 DNA, CDR3 protein. The D gene is left open where the match is weak. Clone size is stated in some rows and not others, as once, few, many or a class when expanded.

>TRBV5-1|-|TRBJ2-7|few|11
TGCGCCAGCAGCGGGGACTACGAGCAGTACTTC
CASSGDYEQYF
>TRBV6-1|-|TRBJ1-2|few|13
TGTGCCAGCAGTGAATCAGGGTCCCATGGCTACACCTTC
CASSESGSHGYTF
>TRBV10-2|-|TRBJ2-7|once|14
TGCGCCAGCTGGACCTCGGGGGGCCCCTACGAGCAGTACTTC
CASWTSGGPYEQYF
>TRBV7-9|TRBD1|TRBJ1-2|-|14
TGTGCCAGCAGCTTGACAGGGGGTAATGGTGGCTACACCTTC
CASSLTGGNGGYTF
>TRBV18|-|TRBJ1-1|-|14
TGTGCCAGCTCACCACCAGGGTTGAACACTGAAGCTTTCTTT
CASSPPGLNTEAFF
>TRBV2|-|TRBJ1-2|few|12
TGTGCCAGCAGCGGATTCAACTATGGCTACACCTTC
CASSGFNYGYTF
>TRBV6-6|TRBD2|TRBJ2-1|-|15
TGTGCCAGCAGCTCCGGGACTAGCGGGGGGAATGAGCAGTTCTTC
CASSSGTSGGNEQFF
>TRBV9|TRBD2|TRBJ2-5|-|15
TGTGCCAGCAGCGTATTTAGCGGGGGAGGAGAGACCCAGTACTTC
CASSVFSGGGETQYF
>TRBV27|-|TRBJ2-7|-|16
TGTGCCAGCAGTGTGACCCGTACAGCTACTACCTACGAGCAGTACTTC
CASSVTRTATTYEQYF
>TRBV3-1/TRBV3-2|-|TRBJ2-5|-|13
TGTGCCAGCAGCCGGACGGCCCAAGAGACCCAGTACTTC
CASSRTAQETQYF
>TRBV11-2|-|TRBJ2-5|-|14
TGTGCCAGCAGCGTCGGCAGACTTAAAGAGACCCAGTACTTC
CASSVGRLKETQYF
>TRBV7-9|TRBD1|TRBJ1-2|-|15
TGTGCCAGCAGCCCGACAGGGGGCGGTGGTAAAGGCTACACCTTC
CASSPTGGGGKGYTF
>TRBV7-2|-|TRBJ2-7|-|15
TGTGCCAGCAGCTTAGCGCAAGGGGGGCTGCACGAGCAGTACTTC
CASSLAQGGLHEQYF
>TRBV14|-|TRBJ2-1|-|13
TGTGCCAGCAGCCAAGTGAGAGGGACCGAGCAGTTCTTC
CASSQVRGTEQFF
>TRBV6-1|-|TRBJ1-3|-|14
TGTGCCAGCAGTGAAACTGGGGCTGGAAACACCATATATTTT
CASSETGAGNTIYF
>TRBV2|-|TRBJ2-1|-|14
TGTGCCAGCAGCGTGAGTGGGGCTGGAGGTGAGCAGTTCTTC
CASSVSGAGGEQFF
>TRBV4-1|TRBD2|TRBJ2-7|-|20
TGCGCCAGCAGCCAAGACCGGACTAGCGGGAGGGCCTATATTACGGGCGAGCAGTACTTC
CASSQDRTSGRAYITGEQYF
>TRBV6-5|-|TRBJ2-3|few|16
TGTGCCAGCAGTTACTCGAATGTTAGCAGCACAGATACGCAGTATTTT
CASSYSNVSSTDTQYF
>TRBV2|-|TRBJ2-7|-|14
TGTGCCAGCAGCCCCCCCTCTCTTAAGAACGAGCAGTACTTC
CASSPPSLKNEQYF
>TRBV11-2|-|TRBJ2-2|-|13
TGTGCCAGCGGGCTAGGACTCACCGGGGAGCTGTTTTTT
CASGLGLTGELFF
>TRBV15|-|TRBJ2-7|few|15
TGTGCCACCAGCAGAGTCGTACAGGCCTTGGACGAGCAGTACTTC
CATSRVVQALDEQYF
>TRBV4-1|TRBD1|TRBJ1-2|-|17
TGCGCCAGCAGTCACCGGGACAGGGGACTTCGGGACTATGGCTACACCTTC
CASSHRDRGLRDYGYTF
>TRBV7-8|-|TRBJ2-7|-|14
TGTGCCAGCACCCAGGGGCTCCAGGATGTAGAGCAGTACTTC
CASTQGLQDVEQYF
>TRBV7-9|TRBD1|TRBJ2-6|-|18
TGTGCCAGCAGCGGACTCTACGGACAGGGCTCTGGGGCCAACGTCCTGACTTTC
CASSGLYGQGSGANVLTF
>TRBV5-1|-|TRBJ1-1|-|15
TGCGCCAGCAGACCTCCTTGGGGGCGGGACACTGAAGCTTTCTTT
CASRPPWGRDTEAFF
>TRBV20-1|-|TRBJ2-1|-|14
TGCAGTGCTAGTGAGACGAGCGGACACAATGAGCAGTTCTTC
CSASETSGHNEQFF
>TRBV5-6|-|TRBJ1-6|-|16
TGTGCCAGCAGCTTGGACAGGAGCTCCTATAATTCACCCCTCCACTTT
CASSLDRSSYNSPLHF
>TRBV2|-|TRBJ2-3|-|15
TGTGCCAGCAGTGACCGCAACACTGGCACAGATACGCAGTATTTT
CASSDRNTGTDTQYF
>TRBV2|-|TRBJ1-2|-|11
TGTGCCAGCATGGGGGCGAAGGGCTACACCTTC
CASMGAKGYTF
>TRBV5-1|TRBD1|TRBJ2-7|few|16
TGCGCCAGCAGCTTGGAACGAGGGGGCAGCTCCTACGAGCAGTACTTC
CASSLERGGSSYEQYF
>TRBV7-9|-|TRBJ1-2|-|16
TGTGCCAGCAGTTACCTCCCGCGGGGGCCTAACTATGGCTACACCTTC
CASSYLPRGPNYGYTF
>TRBV11-3|-|TRBJ2-7|-|15
TGTGCCAGCAGCTTAATAAGCGGTCTGACCTACGAGCAGTACTTC
CASSLISGLTYEQYF
>TRBV12-3/TRBV12-4|-|TRBJ2-7|-|13
TGTGCCAGCAGTTTAGGGATGCCCTACGAGCAGTACTTC
CASSLGMPYEQYF
>TRBV5-5|-|TRBJ2-5|-|12
TGTGCCAGCAGCTCGGATGTTGGACTAATTTACTTC
CASSSDVGLIYF
>TRBV11-2|-|TRBJ2-7|-|16
TGTGCCAGCAGCTTAGACTCGCGGGGGCTGAGGAACGAGCAGTACTTC
CASSLDSRGLRNEQYF
>TRBV7-2|TRBD2|TRBJ2-7|once|16
TGTGCCAGCAGCTTATTCGGGCGGGGGAGAGATTACGAGCAGTACTTC
CASSLFGRGRDYEQYF
>TRBV5-1|TRBD1|TRBJ2-2|-|16
TGCGCCAGCAGCTTGGGGACAGGGGGCAACACCGGGGAGCTGTTTTTT
CASSLGTGGNTGELFF
>TRBV5-6|TRBD2|TRBJ2-7|-|19
TGTGCCAGCAGCTTTCTTACGGGAGGGGGGACTAGCGGGTACTACGAGCAGTACTTC
CASSFLTGGGTSGYYEQYF
>TRBV19|-|TRBJ2-7|few|15
TGTGCCAGGTGTTACAGGGTATCCCCTTTCTACGAGCAGTACTTC
CARCYRVSPFYEQYF
>TRBV7-9|-|TRBJ1-1|-|13
TGTGCCAGCAGCTTACAGCTGAACACTGAAGCTTTCTTT
CASSLQLNTEAFF
>TRBV11-2|TRBD2|TRBJ2-7|few|14
TGTGCCAGCAGCTTAGTTCAGCGGGGGGGCGAGCAGTACTTC
CASSLVQRGGEQYF
>TRBV6-5|-|TRBJ1-1|few|13
TGTGCCACCAAGGGACGGACGAACACTGAAGCTTTCTTT
CATKGRTNTEAFF